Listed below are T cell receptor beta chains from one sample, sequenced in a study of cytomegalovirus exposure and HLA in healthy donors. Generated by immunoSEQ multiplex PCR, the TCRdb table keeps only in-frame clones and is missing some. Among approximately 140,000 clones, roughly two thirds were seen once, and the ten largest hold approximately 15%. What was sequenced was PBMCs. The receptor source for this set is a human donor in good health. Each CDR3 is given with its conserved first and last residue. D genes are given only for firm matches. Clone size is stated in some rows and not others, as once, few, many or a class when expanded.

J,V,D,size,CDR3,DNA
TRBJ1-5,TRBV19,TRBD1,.,CASSYRDSNQPQHF,TGTGCCAGTAGTTACCGGGACAGTAATCAGCCCCAGCATTTT
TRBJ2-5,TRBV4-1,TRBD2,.,CASSQGPGLVKETQYF,TGCGCCAGCAGCCAAGGACCGGGACTAGTAAAAGAGACCCAGTACTTC
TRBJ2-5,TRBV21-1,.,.,CASSKVRGGQGDTTQYF,TGTGCCAGCAGCAAAGTACGCGGCGGACAGGGGGATACGACCCAGTACTTC
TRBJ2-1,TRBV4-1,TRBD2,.,CASSQGTSGRSYNEQFF,TGCGCCAGCAGCCAAGGGACTAGCGGGAGATCCTACAATGAGCAGTTCTTC
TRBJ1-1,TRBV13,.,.,CASSFMGRTEAFF,TGTGCCAGCAGCTTTATGGGCAGAACTGAAGCTTTCTTT
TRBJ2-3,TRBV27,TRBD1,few,CASSYRGQGDTRGPDTQYF,TGTGCCAGCAGTTACAGGGGGCAGGGGGACACCAGAGGTCCCGATACGCAGTATTTT
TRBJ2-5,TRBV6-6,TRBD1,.,CASNPTGYKTQYF,TGTGCCAGCAATCCGACAGGGTATAAGACCCAGTACTTC
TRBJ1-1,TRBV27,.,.,CASSFTSNTEAFF,TGTGCCAGCAGTTTCACGAGCAACACTGAAGCTTTCTTT
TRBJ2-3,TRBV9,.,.,CASSVTGTDTQYF,TGTGCCAGCAGCGTTACGGGCACAGATACGCAGTATTTT
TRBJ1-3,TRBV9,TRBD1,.,CASSVGAGGFSGNTIYF,TGTGCCAGCAGCGTAGGAGCAGGGGGCTTCTCTGGAAACACCATATATTTT
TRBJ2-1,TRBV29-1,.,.,CSVESLYNEQFF,TGCAGCGTTGAGAGCCTCTACAATGAGCAGTTCTTC
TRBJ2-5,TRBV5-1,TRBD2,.,CASSPGLAGGETQYF,TGCGCCAGCAGCCCGGGACTAGCGGGAGGAGAGACCCAGTACTTC
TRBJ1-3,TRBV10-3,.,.,CAISGQVGNTIYF,TGTGCCATCAGTGGACAGGTTGGAAACACCATATATTTT
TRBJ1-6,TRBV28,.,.,CASSPQGNSPLHF,TGTGCCAGCAGTCCCCAGGGGAATTCACCCCTCCACTTT
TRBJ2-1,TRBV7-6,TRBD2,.,CASSTWTSGRALSNEQFF,TGTGCCAGCAGCACCTGGACTAGCGGGAGGGCTTTATCCAATGAGCAGTTCTTC
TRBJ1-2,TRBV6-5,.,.,CASSYSVRVVSGYTF,TGTGCCAGCAGTTACTCGGTCAGGGTAGTGAGTGGCTACACCTTC
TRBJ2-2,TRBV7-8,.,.,CASSLGEVPGELFF,TGTGCCAGCAGCTTAGGAGAGGTTCCCGGGGAGCTGTTTTTT
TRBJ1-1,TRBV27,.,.,CASSAEVNTEAFF,TGTGCCAGCAGTGCCGAGGTAAACACTGAAGCTTTCTTT
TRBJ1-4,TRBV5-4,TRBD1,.,CASSLTGDGNEKLFF,TGTGCCAGCAGCTTGACAGGGGATGGTAATGAAAAACTGTTTTTT
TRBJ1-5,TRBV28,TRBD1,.,CASSSISGQVRNQPQHF,TGTGCCAGCAGTTCAATATCGGGACAGGTTCGCAATCAGCCCCAGCATTTT
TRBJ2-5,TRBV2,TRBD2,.,CASRGTSGRIGETQYF,TGTGCCAGCAGGGGGACTAGCGGGAGGATAGGAGAGACCCAGTACTTC
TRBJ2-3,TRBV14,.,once,CASSQEAGSSTDTQYF,TGTGCCAGCAGCCAAGAGGCGGGATCTAGCACAGATACGCAGTATTTT
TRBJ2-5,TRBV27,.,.,CASSLELAGKETQYF,TGTGCCAGCAGTCTGGAGCTGGCAGGGAAAGAGACCCAGTACTTC
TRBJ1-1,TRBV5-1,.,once,CASSLASPQNTEAFF,TGCGCCAGCAGCTTGGCATCCCCCCAAAACACTGAAGCTTTCTTT
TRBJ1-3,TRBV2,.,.,CASKRDNNSGNTIYF,TGTGCCAGCAAAAGGGACAACAACTCTGGAAACACCATATATTTT
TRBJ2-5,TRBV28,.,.,CASSFMGGGETQYF,TGTGCCAGCAGTTTTATGGGTGGAGGAGAGACCCAGTACTTC